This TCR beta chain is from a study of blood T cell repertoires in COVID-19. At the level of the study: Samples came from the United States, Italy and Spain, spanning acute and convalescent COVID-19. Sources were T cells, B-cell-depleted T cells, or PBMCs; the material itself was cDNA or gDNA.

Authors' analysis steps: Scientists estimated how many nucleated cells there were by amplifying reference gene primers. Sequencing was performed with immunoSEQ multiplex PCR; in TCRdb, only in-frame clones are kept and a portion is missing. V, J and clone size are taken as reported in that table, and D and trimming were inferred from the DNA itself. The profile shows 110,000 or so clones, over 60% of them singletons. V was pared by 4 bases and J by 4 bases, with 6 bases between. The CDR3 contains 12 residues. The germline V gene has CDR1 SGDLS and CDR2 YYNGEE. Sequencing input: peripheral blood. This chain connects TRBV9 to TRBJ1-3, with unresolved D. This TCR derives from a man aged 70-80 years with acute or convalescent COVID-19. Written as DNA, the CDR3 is TGTGCCAGCAGCCCCCTAGGAAACACCATATATTTT. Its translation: CASSPLGNTIYF. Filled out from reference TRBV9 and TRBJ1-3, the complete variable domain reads DSGVTQTPKHLITATGQRVTLRCSPRSGDLSVYWYQQSLDQGLQFLIQYYNGEERAKGNILERFSAQQFPDLHSELNLSSLELGDSALYFCASSPLGNTIYFGEGSWLTVV.